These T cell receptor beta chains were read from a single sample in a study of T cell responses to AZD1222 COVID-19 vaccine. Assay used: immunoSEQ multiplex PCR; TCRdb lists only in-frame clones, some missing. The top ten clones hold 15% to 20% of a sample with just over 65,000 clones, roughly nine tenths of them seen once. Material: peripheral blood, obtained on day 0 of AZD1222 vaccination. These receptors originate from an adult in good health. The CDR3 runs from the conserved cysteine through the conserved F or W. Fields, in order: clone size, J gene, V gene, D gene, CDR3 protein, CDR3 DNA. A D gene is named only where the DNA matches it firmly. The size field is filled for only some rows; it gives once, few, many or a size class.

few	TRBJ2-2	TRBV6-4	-	CASSDSYTGELFF	TGTGCCAGCAGTGACTCATACACCGGGGAGCTGTTTTTT
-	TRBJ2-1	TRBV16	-	CASSLSADNEQFF	TGTGCCAGCAGCCTTAGCGCGGACAATGAGCAGTTCTTC
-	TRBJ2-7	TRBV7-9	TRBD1	CASSSRQGPSYEQYF	TGTGCCAGCAGCTCCAGACAGGGGCCCTCCTACGAGCAGTACTTC
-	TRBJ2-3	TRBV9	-	CASSRGRGTDTQYF	TGTGCCAGCAGCCGGGGCAGGGGTACAGATACGCAGTATTTT
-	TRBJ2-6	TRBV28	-	CASSLYLPGANVLTF	TGTGCCAGCAGTTTATACCTTCCTGGGGCCAACGTCCTGACTTTC
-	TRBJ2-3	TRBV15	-	CATSRDFEGFDTQYF	TGTGCCACCAGCAGAGATTTCGAGGGCTTTGATACGCAGTATTTT
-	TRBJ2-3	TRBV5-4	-	CASSSSGTSTDTQYF	TGTGCCAGCAGCTCGTCCGGGACTAGCACAGATACGCAGTATTTT
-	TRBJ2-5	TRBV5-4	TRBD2	CASSSPTSGRGETQYF	TGTGCCAGCAGCTCCCCGACTAGCGGGAGGGGAGAGACCCAGTACTTC
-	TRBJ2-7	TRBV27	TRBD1	CASSLRAQGALF	TGTGCCAGCAGTTTACGGGCGCAGGGGGCATTATTC
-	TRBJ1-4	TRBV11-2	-	CASSSQQGGEKLFF	TGTGCCAGCAGCTCCCAGCAGGGAGGAGAAAAACTGTTTTTT
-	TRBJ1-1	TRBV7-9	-	CASEQENTEAFF	TGTGCCAGCGAACAAGAGAACACTGAAGCTTTCTTT
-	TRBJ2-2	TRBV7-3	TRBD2	CASSLKARAGTNTGELFF	TGTGCCAGCAGCTTAAAGGCCCGAGCGGGGACTAACACCGGGGAGCTGTTTTTT
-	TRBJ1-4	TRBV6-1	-	CASSDPGFNEKLFF	TGTGCCAGCAGTGACCCAGGGTTTAATGAAAAACTGTTTTTT
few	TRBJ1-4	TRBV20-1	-	CSAVRSEKLFF	TGCAGTGCTGTACGGTCCGAAAAACTGTTTTTT
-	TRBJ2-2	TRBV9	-	CASSVAGGLNTGELFF	TGTGCCAGCAGCGTAGCCGGAGGGCTGAACACCGGGGAGCTGTTTTTT
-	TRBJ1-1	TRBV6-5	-	CASSWNRVTEAFF	TGTGCCAGCAGTTGGAATAGGGTCACTGAAGCTTTCTTT
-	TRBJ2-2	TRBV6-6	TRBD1	CASSYSGQETGELFF	TGTGCCAGCAGTTACTCGGGACAGGAGACCGGGGAGCTGTTTTTT
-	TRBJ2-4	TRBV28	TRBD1	CASKGQSVSAKNIQYF	TGTGCCAGCAAGGGACAGTCCGTGTCGGCCAAAAACATTCAGTACTTC
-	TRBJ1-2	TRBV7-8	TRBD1	CASSPRDRGYYGYTF	TGTGCCAGCAGCCCCCGGGACAGGGGATATTATGGCTACACCTTC
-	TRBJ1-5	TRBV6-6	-	CASTGQRNQPQHF	TGTGCCAGCACCGGACAGCGCAATCAGCCCCAGCATTTT
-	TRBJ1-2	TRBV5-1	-	CASSLGAFTSRYTF	TGCGCCAGCAGCTTGGGGGCATTTACATCCCGCTACACCTTC
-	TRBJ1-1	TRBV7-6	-	CASSQTENTEAFF	TGTGCCAGCAGCCAGACTGAGAACACTGAAGCTTTCTTT
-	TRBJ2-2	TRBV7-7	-	CASSLRAGPPLGELFF	TGTGCTAGCAGCTTGAGGGCAGGGCCCCCACTTGGGGAGCTGTTTTTT
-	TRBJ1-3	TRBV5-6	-	CASRRTLLGNTIYF	TGTGCCAGCAGGAGAACCCTTCTTGGAAACACCATATATTTT
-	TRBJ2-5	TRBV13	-	CASSPLAGGETQYF	TGTGCCAGCAGCCCACTCGCGGGTGGGGAGACCCAGTACTTC